These T cell receptor beta chains were read from a single sample in a study of control samples from healthy donors and cancer patients. The assay was immunoSEQ multiplex PCR, and TCRdb's table has in-frame clones only and misses some. Of about 410,000 clones listed, around nine tenths are singletons. The specimen was PBMCs. The source of these receptors is a middle-aged man with head and neck cancer. Both conserved end residues are part of each CDR3. A D gene is named only where the DNA matches it firmly. For some rows the clone size is stated as once, few or many, or as a class when expanded; others skip it.

cdr3_aa: CASSLEVGAVQNQPQHF; cdr3_nt: TGTGCCAGCAGCTTAGAGGTAGGGGCCGTGCAAAATCAGCCCCAGCATTTT; v_call: TRBV7-2; clone_size: -; d_call: -; j_call: TRBJ1-5
cdr3_aa: CASSPGLGPGTQYF; cdr3_nt: TGTGCCAGCAGCCCGGGACTAGGCCCCGGTACGCAGTATTTT; v_call: TRBV7-3; clone_size: -; d_call: TRBD2; j_call: TRBJ2-3
cdr3_aa: CASSQDGTALNYGYTF; cdr3_nt: TGCGCCAGCAGCCAAGATGGGACAGCCCTTAACTATGGCTACACCTTC; v_call: TRBV4-1; clone_size: -; d_call: TRBD1; j_call: TRBJ1-2
cdr3_aa: CASSQNGRFAPLHF; cdr3_nt: TGCGCCAGCAGCCAAAACGGCAGGTTTGCACCCCTCCACTTT; v_call: TRBV4-1; clone_size: once; d_call: -; j_call: TRBJ1-6
cdr3_aa: CATGLAGSYEQYF; cdr3_nt: TGTGCCACCGGATTAGCGGGATCCTACGAGCAGTACTTC; v_call: TRBV15; clone_size: -; d_call: TRBD2; j_call: TRBJ2-7
cdr3_aa: CASSYLYLYGYTF; cdr3_nt: TGTGCCAGCAGTTACTTATACCTCTATGGCTACACCTTC; v_call: TRBV6-2/TRBV6-3; clone_size: -; d_call: -; j_call: TRBJ1-2
cdr3_aa: CAWSVARPAGPDTQYF; cdr3_nt: TGTGCCTGGAGTGTAGCGAGACCGGCGGGGCCAGATACGCAGTATTTT; v_call: TRBV30; clone_size: -; d_call: -; j_call: TRBJ2-3
cdr3_aa: CASSGRDSWDEQYF; cdr3_nt: TGCGCCAGCAGCGGACGGGACAGTTGGGACGAGCAGTACTTC; v_call: TRBV5-1; clone_size: -; d_call: TRBD1; j_call: TRBJ2-7
cdr3_aa: CASSEIGQGYEQYF; cdr3_nt: TGTGCCAGTAGTGAAATCGGTCAGGGGTACGAGCAGTACTTC; v_call: TRBV19; clone_size: -; d_call: -; j_call: TRBJ2-7
cdr3_aa: CSASNLAGAPYEQYF; cdr3_nt: TGCAGTGCTAGTAACCTAGCGGGGGCCCCGTACGAGCAGTACTTC; v_call: TRBV20-1; clone_size: -; d_call: TRBD2; j_call: TRBJ2-7
cdr3_aa: CASSTGAGAFF; cdr3_nt: TGTGCCAGCAGTACTGGGGCCGGGGCTTTCTTT; v_call: TRBV6-5; clone_size: -; d_call: -; j_call: TRBJ1-1
cdr3_aa: CASSQVDSGDTYEQYF; cdr3_nt: TGTGCCAGCAGCCAAGTGGACAGCGGGGACACATACGAGCAGTACTTC; v_call: TRBV4-2; clone_size: -; d_call: -; j_call: TRBJ2-7
cdr3_aa: CASSGQGRNTDTQYF; cdr3_nt: TGTGCCAGCAGTGGACAGGGGCGGAACACAGATACGCAGTATTTT; v_call: TRBV2; clone_size: -; d_call: TRBD1; j_call: TRBJ2-3
cdr3_aa: CASSLPRTGGEDGYTF; cdr3_nt: TGCGCCAGCAGCCTCCCCCGGACGGGGGGCGAGGATGGCTACACCTTC; v_call: TRBV4-1; clone_size: -; d_call: -; j_call: TRBJ1-2
cdr3_aa: CASSLTQGYTEAFF; cdr3_nt: TGTGCCAGCAGCTTGACCCAGGGTTACACTGAAGCTTTCTTT; v_call: TRBV7-2; clone_size: -; d_call: -; j_call: TRBJ1-1
cdr3_aa: CASSEGVAGVTDTQYF; cdr3_nt: TGCGCCAGCAGTGAAGGGGTGGCGGGAGTAACAGATACGCAGTATTTT; v_call: TRBV10-1; clone_size: -; d_call: TRBD2; j_call: TRBJ2-3
cdr3_aa: CASSATTVAGYTF; cdr3_nt: TGTGCCAGCAGCGCGACGACGGTAGCGGGCTACACCTTC; v_call: TRBV11-2; clone_size: -; d_call: -; j_call: TRBJ1-2
cdr3_aa: CASSLSTSGRAVYF; cdr3_nt: TGTGCCAGCAGTTTATCGACTAGCGGGAGGGCCGTGTATTTT; v_call: TRBV28; clone_size: -; d_call: TRBD2; j_call: TRBJ2-3
cdr3_aa: CASSGETGTNSYEQYF; cdr3_nt: TGTGCCAGCAGTGGGGAGACCGGGACAAACAGTTACGAGCAGTACTTC; v_call: TRBV2; clone_size: -; d_call: -; j_call: TRBJ2-7
cdr3_aa: CASIPRAEGPNQPQHF; cdr3_nt: TGTGCCAGTATTCCCCGGGCAGAGGGTCCCAATCAGCCCCAGCATTTT; v_call: TRBV19; clone_size: -; d_call: -; j_call: TRBJ1-5
cdr3_aa: CASSPLGTSRHEQFF; cdr3_nt: TGCGCCAGCAGCCCTTTAGGGACTAGTCGGCATGAGCAGTTCTTC; v_call: TRBV5-1; clone_size: once; d_call: TRBD2; j_call: TRBJ2-1
cdr3_aa: CASSLGIGPNTEAFF; cdr3_nt: TGTGCCAGCAGCTTGGGGATTGGTCCGAACACTGAAGCTTTCTTT; v_call: TRBV11-2; clone_size: -; d_call: -; j_call: TRBJ1-1
cdr3_aa: CASSPQGVPTEAFF; cdr3_nt: TGTGCCAGCTCACCACAGGGAGTTCCCACTGAAGCTTTCTTT; v_call: TRBV18; clone_size: once; d_call: -; j_call: TRBJ1-1
cdr3_aa: CASSLSGRGGDSPLHF; cdr3_nt: TGTGCCAGCAGTTTATCCGGACGTGGGGGGGATTCACCCCTCCACTTT; v_call: TRBV28; clone_size: -; d_call: -; j_call: TRBJ1-6
cdr3_aa: CASSQSSSGVHEQYF; cdr3_nt: TGCGCCAGCAGCCAATCATCGTCGGGGGTCCACGAGCAGTACTTC; v_call: TRBV4-3; clone_size: -; d_call: -; j_call: TRBJ2-7
cdr3_aa: CASSFLRDSPHTEAFF; cdr3_nt: TGTGCCAGTAGTTTTCTCCGGGACAGCCCCCACACTGAAGCTTTCTTT; v_call: TRBV19; clone_size: -; d_call: TRBD1; j_call: TRBJ1-1
cdr3_aa: CASTPTRQGNQPQHF; cdr3_nt: TGTGCCAGCACCCCTACCCGACAGGGTAATCAGCCCCAGCATTTT; v_call: TRBV6-6; clone_size: -; d_call: TRBD1; j_call: TRBJ1-5
cdr3_aa: CASRTGHGNQPQHF; cdr3_nt: TGTGCCAGCAGGACAGGGCACGGCAATCAGCCCCAGCATTTT; v_call: TRBV27; clone_size: -; d_call: TRBD1; j_call: TRBJ1-5
cdr3_aa: CASSQNRGYNSPLHF; cdr3_nt: TGTGCCAGCAGCCAAAACAGGGGCTATAATTCACCCCTCCACTTT; v_call: TRBV7-9; clone_size: -; d_call: TRBD1; j_call: TRBJ1-6
cdr3_aa: CASSLKVPTDTQYF; cdr3_nt: TGCGCCAGCAGCTTGAAAGTACCCACAGATACGCAGTATTTT; v_call: TRBV5-1; clone_size: -; d_call: -; j_call: TRBJ2-3
cdr3_aa: CASSQGLTGGTTNEKLFF; cdr3_nt: TGCGCCAGCAGCCAAGGCCTGACAGGGGGTACAACTAATGAAAAACTGTTTTTT; v_call: TRBV4-1; clone_size: -; d_call: TRBD1; j_call: TRBJ1-4
cdr3_aa: CASSSRGQRQETQYF; cdr3_nt: TGTGCCAGCAGTTCTCGGGGACAGAGGCAAGAGACCCAGTACTTC; v_call: TRBV28; clone_size: -; d_call: TRBD1; j_call: TRBJ2-5
cdr3_aa: CASSRTGRGRAGAQETQYF; cdr3_nt: TGTGCCAGCAGTCGGACGGGACGGGGGAGAGCGGGAGCCCAAGAGACCCAGTACTTC; v_call: TRBV6-6; clone_size: -; d_call: TRBD2; j_call: TRBJ2-5
cdr3_aa: CASFDRTEAFF; cdr3_nt: TGTGCCAGTTTCGACAGAACTGAAGCTTTCTTT; v_call: TRBV19; clone_size: -; d_call: -; j_call: TRBJ1-1
cdr3_aa: CSVGEGLEQYF; cdr3_nt: TGCAGCGTCGGCGAGGGGCTCGAGCAGTACTTC; v_call: TRBV29-1; clone_size: -; d_call: -; j_call: TRBJ2-7
cdr3_aa: CASSVVRGGANTGELFF; cdr3_nt: TGTGCCAGCAGCGTAGTACGTGGGGGCGCGAACACCGGGGAGCTGTTTTTT; v_call: TRBV9; clone_size: -; d_call: -; j_call: TRBJ2-2
cdr3_aa: CASSGSFF; cdr3_nt: TGTGCCAGTTCCGGGTCTTTCTTT; v_call: TRBV5-4; clone_size: -; d_call: -; j_call: TRBJ1-1
cdr3_aa: CASSLDRGPRRYEQYF; cdr3_nt: TGTGCCAGCAGCTTGGACAGGGGCCCCCGCCGATACGAGCAGTACTTC; v_call: TRBV11-2; clone_size: -; d_call: TRBD1; j_call: TRBJ2-7
cdr3_aa: CASSFGTNTGELFF; cdr3_nt: TGTGCCAGCAGCTTCGGGACAAACACCGGGGAGCTGTTTTTT; v_call: TRBV7-6; clone_size: -; d_call: -; j_call: TRBJ2-2
cdr3_aa: CASKTGTVSYEQYF; cdr3_nt: TGTGCCAGCAAAACCGGGACAGTGTCCTACGAGCAGTACTTC; v_call: TRBV2; clone_size: -; d_call: TRBD1; j_call: TRBJ2-7
cdr3_aa: CASSSVWTGEETQYF; cdr3_nt: TGCGCCAGCAGCTCCGTATGGACAGGGGAGGAGACCCAGTACTTC; v_call: TRBV5-1; clone_size: -; d_call: TRBD1; j_call: TRBJ2-5
cdr3_aa: CASSLAGGGETQYF; cdr3_nt: TGTGCCAGCAGTCTCGCAGGGGGCGGCGAGACCCAGTACTTC; v_call: TRBV27; clone_size: -; d_call: TRBD1; j_call: TRBJ2-5
cdr3_aa: CASSGGSNYNEQFF; cdr3_nt: TGTGCCAGCAGCGGCGGGAGTAACTACAATGAGCAGTTCTTC; v_call: TRBV6-4; clone_size: -; d_call: TRBD2; j_call: TRBJ2-1
cdr3_aa: CASSSGTGVAVGSYNEQFF; cdr3_nt: TGTGCCAGCAGCTCCGGGACAGGGGTAGCGGTGGGCTCCTACAATGAGCAGTTCTTC; v_call: TRBV7-9; clone_size: few; d_call: TRBD1; j_call: TRBJ2-1
cdr3_aa: CASRGLANTIYF; cdr3_nt: TGTGCCAGCAGGGGGTTGGCAAACACCATATATTTT; v_call: TRBV28; clone_size: -; d_call: -; j_call: TRBJ1-3
cdr3_aa: CASSKLAGGGTDTQYF; cdr3_nt: TGTGCCAGCAGTAAACTAGCGGGAGGGGGGACAGATACGCAGTATTTT; v_call: TRBV27; clone_size: -; d_call: TRBD2; j_call: TRBJ2-3